This T cell receptor (beta chain) comes out of a study of T-cell reconstitution after alpha-beta-depleted transplantation in children. The library targeted TCRbeta and was prepared with unique molecular identifiers. TCRdb itself ran the PCR reads through MiXCR, one entry per CDR3 protein. The sample consists of around 490,000 distinct CDR3 sequences, roughly 10% of them appearing once. The CDR3 has 13 residues. The V gene lost 0 bases and the J gene lost 11 bases, with 13 bases spanning the gap. Per the germline V gene, CDR1 is LNHNV and CDR2 is YYDKDF (reference sequence). Comment on this clonotype: Its antigen is undetermined.

The study's findings and limits: Newly generated T cells supplied most T-cell counts and diversity one year post-transplant. Surviving recipient T cells and intrathymic progenitors accounted for some patients' high TCRbeta diversity at day 60.

The rearrangement uses TRBV15 and TRBJ1-2; weak D call: TRBD1 (5 bases). The input for sequencing was PBMCs, mostly from graft donor cells, taken 180 days after TCRalphabeta/CD19-depleted stem cell transplant. The source of this sequence is a female patient aged 2-15 years who had a stem cell transplant for aplastic anemia, so the T cells may come from the graft donor. CDR3 nucleotides: TGTGCCACCAGCAGAGAGCCAGGGAGAGTTTACACCTTC. Translating gives CATSREPGRVYTF.